Listed below are T cell receptor beta chains from one sample, sequenced in a study of control samples from healthy donors and cancer patients. The data were produced by immunoSEQ multiplex PCR, yet TCRdb's version contains in-frame clones alone and is incomplete. The sample records 140,000 to 150,000 clones, 80% to 95% being singletons. The sequencing input was blood. The receptors come from a man aged 18 to 29 in good health. CDR3s include the opening cysteine and the closing phenylalanine or tryptophan. The size entry is marked missing in some rows and otherwise reads once, few, many or a size class.

V gene	J gene	clone size	CDR3 protein
TRBV6-6	TRBJ1-5	-	CASSYRGGYQPQHF
TRBV4-2	TRBJ2-7	-	CASSLFATGTEQYF
TRBV30	TRBJ2-1	-	CAWSKLRNEQFF
TRBV4-3	TRBJ2-5	-	CASSQDHARSGSPLGTQYF
TRBV6-5	TRBJ1-4	-	CASVDGTLSEKLFF
TRBV21-1	TRBJ1-5	-	CASRTGVQPQHF
TRBV7-6	TRBJ1-3	-	CASSTVPDSSGNTIYF
TRBV28	TRBJ2-7	-	CASSRTASEQYF
TRBV5-5	TRBJ1-1	-	CASSLLNTEAFF
TRBV14	TRBJ2-6	-	CASSQASYSHSGANVLTF
TRBV13	TRBJ2-7	-	CASSLLGGPGEQYF
TRBV7-9	TRBJ1-1	-	CASSLSGTGRTEAFF
TRBV19	TRBJ2-7	once	CASSSHTAYEQYF
TRBV11-3	TRBJ1-2	-	CASSLSSGYGYTF
TRBV5-5	TRBJ1-2	-	CASSLQANYGYTF
TRBV10-3	TRBJ2-7	-	CAISDRGGGGYEQYF
TRBV9	TRBJ1-4	-	CASSVGGGTNEKLFF
TRBV30	TRBJ1-6	-	CAWSVLGGNVGNSPLHF
TRBV4-1	TRBJ2-5	-	CASSQERGKETQYF
TRBV2	TRBJ2-3	-	CASSGVGSPQGDTQYF
TRBV6-5	TRBJ2-7	-	CASSLRTSGSYEQYF
TRBV7-2	TRBJ1-3	-	CASSLEIAQGAGNTIYF
TRBV5-4	TRBJ2-5	-	CASSLLAGAGKTQYF
TRBV30	TRBJ1-1	-	CAWKGGRGAEAFF
TRBV7-3	TRBJ1-1	once	CASSFQGGSTEAFF
TRBV5-1	TRBJ1-1	-	CASSLDRNTEAFF
TRBV28	TRBJ1-6	once	CASSLSSGTVSSYNSPLHF
TRBV3-1/TRBV3-2	TRBJ2-7	-	CASSRGDRGPEQYF
TRBV5-6	TRBJ1-2	-	CASSLDRGSYGYTF
TRBV7-9	TRBJ2-1	-	CASIRGISGSYNEQFF
TRBV9	TRBJ1-3	-	CASSQGRTGNTIYF
TRBV29-1	TRBJ2-1	-	CSVPTRQGAANEQFF
TRBV19	TRBJ1-4	-	CACGDGIF
TRBV9	TRBJ1-5	-	CASSVGVNWEPQHF
TRBV11-3	TRBJ2-7	-	CASSPRGGEQYF
TRBV19	TRBJ1-5	-	CASSIAQGGHQPQHF
TRBV3-1/TRBV3-2	TRBJ2-3	-	CASSQDRTGTQYF
TRBV29-1	TRBJ1-4	-	CSARVDGPQEKLFF
TRBV6-2/TRBV6-3	TRBJ1-1	-	CASSYSRGDSNTEAFF
TRBV2	TRBJ2-1	-	CASSKLAPDPNEQFF
TRBV27	TRBJ2-1	-	CASSLRTSGNNEQFF
TRBV3-1/TRBV3-2	TRBJ1-5	-	CASSLGTLGKQPQHF
TRBV4-1	TRBJ1-5	-	CASSQDSLYSNQPQHF
TRBV4-3	TRBJ2-7	-	CASSQARGNEQYF
TRBV5-1	TRBJ1-1	-	CASSQLGYTEAFF
TRBV7-9	TRBJ1-1	-	CASSLEQGEREAFF
TRBV6-6	TRBJ2-1	once	CASSYYGGTYNEQFF
TRBV6-6	TRBJ1-1	-	CASSYVVPNTEAFF
TRBV28	TRBJ1-4	-	CASSFGLTGAWGNEKLFF
TRBV6-4	TRBJ2-2	-	CASRRVQGANGELFF
TRBV7-9	TRBJ1-2	-	CASSLGRGDGYTF